The 20 T cell receptor beta chains below come from one sample, sequenced in a study of molecular identifiers for immune sequencing clone quantification. Via MiXCR, TCRdb re-called the PCR reads, giving one row per CDR3 protein. The data contain roughly 65,000 distinct CDR3 sequences, 15% to 20% of them singletons. Sequencing used naive CD8+ T cells from blood, with Jurkat cell RNA spiked in. Subset described: FACS-sorted CD8+CD4-CCR7+CD45RA+ naive T cells. These receptors all come from a human donor in good health. Some libraries in this study had Jurkat cell RNA spiked in.

This clonotype was recorded a few times. The chain combines TRBV27 with TRBJ1-6, with D possibly TRBD1 on 5 matching bases. Per germline, CDR1 MNHEY and CDR2 SMNVEV (reference sequence). The CDR3 length is 15 residues. Trimming removed 1 base at V and 16 bases at J, with 20 bases between. As DNA, the CDR3 is TGTGCCAGCAGTTTATACAGGACAAACCCCCGGGAGCTCCACTTT. Protein sequence: CASSLYRTNPRELHF.

This CDR3 reads CASTALVGNQPQHF. In DNA, the CDR3 is TGTGCCAGCACGGCGCTAGTTGGCAATCAGCCCCAGCATTTT. This sequence joins TRBV27 and TRBJ1-5; D not resolved. Trimming took off 7 bases at V and 2 bases at J, with 12 bases between the two ends. Germline CDR1 MNHEY, CDR2 SMNVEV (reference sequence). CDR3 length: 14 residues.

A remark on this clonotype: This sequence may be a read error, since a much larger clone differs from it by one base. The V gene is TRBV20-1, the J gene TRBJ2-1, with no clear D. CDR3 length: 13 residues. Germline loops: CDR1 DFQATT, CDR2 SNEGSKA (reference sequence). The CDR3 sequence is CSGSQTTYTEQFF. In nucleotides, the CDR3 is TGCAGTGGGTCACAGACCACCTACACTGAGCAGTTCTTC.

Of note for this clonotype: A much larger clone is a single base away; this may be a read error. The genes are TRBV27 and TRBJ1-1; 7 bases are shared with TRBD1. The CDR3 spans 15 residues. From germline, CDR1 is MNHEY and CDR2 SMNVEV (reference sequence). With V trimmed by 4 bases and J by 3 bases, 8 bases remained unmatched. CDR3 region: CASSSVRGWDTEAFF. The CDR3 coding sequence is TGTGCCAGCAGTTCGGTCAGGGGGTGGGACACTGAAGCTTTCTTT.

Many counts were recorded for this clonotype. V usage is TRBV28 and J usage is TRBJ2-5; TRBD2 matches at 8 bases. The CDR3 is 14 amino acids. V shed 8 bases and J 2 bases; nucleotides not matched to a gene: 7. Germline loops: CDR1 MDHEN, CDR2 SYDVKM. CDR3 sequence: CASRKLAVQETQYF. The CDR3 coding sequence is TGTGCCAGCCGGAAACTAGCGGTACAAGAGACCCAGTACTTC.

For this clonotype: The junction shows a germline mismatch at one end, possibly a read error. V and J are TRBV3-1 and TRBJ2-3; 13 positions agree with TRBD2. Germline V gene lookup returns CDR1 LGHDT and CDR2 YNNKEL (reference sequence). The CDR3 has 17 residues. Here the CDR3 reads CAGSQGTSGAVTDAQYF. The CDR3 nucleotides are TGTGCCGGCAGCCAAGGGACTAGCGGGGCCGTCACAGATGCGCAGTATTTT.

This clonotype was seen a few times. J is TRBJ2-5 and V is TRBV7-8, with 8 nucleotides matching TRBD2. This CDR3 is 18 amino acids long. V shed 1 base and J 2 bases; nucleotides not matched to a gene: 12. Germline CDR1 and CDR2: SGHVS and FQNEAQ. The CDR3 region has the DNA TGTGCCAGCAGCTTAGTTTTTATTGGTGCGGGAGGACAAGAGACCCAGTACTTC. Translation gives CASSLVFIGAGGQETQYF. The full variable domain, its missing parts supplied by reference TRBV7-8 and TRBJ2-5, is GAGVSQSPRYKVAKRGQDVALRCDPISGHVSLFWYQQALGQGPEFLTYFQNEAQLDKSGLPSDRFFAERPEGSVSTLKIQRTQQEDSAVYLCASSLVFIGAGGQETQYFGPGTRLLVL.

With regard to this clonotype: Given a much more abundant clone one base away, this may be a read error. This likely comes from a read error, as the CDR3 has no conserved phenylalanine or tryptophan at its end. This chain uses TRBV19 with TRBJ1-3, with a possible D match to TRBD1 (6 bases). Germline values: CDR1 LNHDA, CDR2 SQIVND (reference sequence). The CDR3 runs 17 residues. Trimming cost V 5 bases and J 0 bases, with 17 bases left between them. The CDR3 sequence: CASSFRPQGRSGNTIYC. The CDR3 DNA reads TGTGCCAGTAGTTTTCGACCTCAGGGGCGCTCTGGAAACACCATATATTGT.

This clonotype has just one count. A read error is possible here, since a much larger clone lies one base away. As DNA, the CDR3 is TGTGCCAGCAGTCCCAGGACTAGCCGAAAGTACGATGAGCAGTTCTTC. This gives the protein CASSPRTSRKYDEQFF. The chain couples TRBV11-3 to TRBJ2-1; 8 positions match TRBD2. The V gene's germline CDR1 is SGHNT and CDR2 YENEEA. V shed 6 bases, J shed 8 bases, and the junction held 15 bases outside the gene matches. This CDR3 contains 16 residues.

This clonotype is categorized as medium-sized. The chain is built from TRBV4-3 and TRBJ2-7, with 11 bases fitting TRBD1. Germline CDR1 reads LGHNA; CDR2 reads YSLEER. The length of the CDR3 is 15 residues. After removal of 4 bases from V and 0 bases from J, the junction contained 2 bases not matched to a gene. Here the CDR3 DNA reads TGCGCCAGCAGCCCCGGGACAGGGGGCTCCTACGAGCAGTACTTC. As protein: CASSPGTGGSYEQYF.

The rearrangement links TRBV29-1 to TRBJ2-3; 11 bases map to TRBD2. The CDR3 covers 20 residues. From germline, CDR1 is SQVTM and CDR2 ANQGSEA. With V trimmed by 7 bases and J by 3 bases, 24 bases remained unmatched. CDR3 bases: TGCAGCGCTGAGGTGAATATAGCGGGAGGGCCGTTTCTGTATACAGATACGCAGTATTTT. Amino acid sequence: CSAEVNIAGGPFLYTDTQYF.

Details on this clonotype: This may come from a read error, since a much larger clone is one base off. The chain carries TRBV19 and TRBJ2-4, with 9 nucleotides matching TRBD1. The V gene's germline CDR1 is LNHDA and CDR2 SQIVND (reference sequence). The length of the CDR3 is 13 residues. With V trimmed by 8 bases and J by 8 bases, 7 bases remained unmatched. CDR3 protein: CASGPQGAYIQYF. The CDR3 DNA follows: TGTGCCAGTGGTCCACAGGGGGCGTACATTCAGTACTTC.

This clonotype was counted many times. The chain links TRBV6-1 to TRBJ2-1, with 12 bases aligning to TRBD2. With 1 base clipped from V and 3 bases from J, the junction kept 4 bases outside the gene matches. The germline V gene encodes CDR1 MNHNS and CDR2 SASEGT. This CDR3 spans 17 amino acids. As DNA, the CDR3 is TGTGCCAGCAGTGAAGAGGAACTAGCGGGAGGCTACAATGAGCAGTTCTTC. Protein product: CASSEEELAGGYNEQFF.

The sample holds a few counts of this clonotype. With a much larger clone just one base away, this may be a read error. The chain is built from TRBV4-3 and TRBJ1-2; D is unclear. Germline lookup yields CDR1 LGHNA and CDR2 YSLEER. This CDR3 is built from 14 residues. V lost 4 bases to trimming and J lost 4 bases, with 13 bases between them. The CDR3 protein is CASSLETASYGYTF. DNA for the CDR3: TGCGCCAGCAGCCTGGAGACGGCTAGCTATGGCTACACCTTC.

Only a few counts were recorded for this clonotype. V is TRBV7-9 and J is TRBJ2-7; a weak D match, TRBD1 (7 bases). The V end was cut by 4 bases, the J end by 3 bases, with 16 bases between. The CDR3 is 15 residues long. CDR1 and CDR2 (germline): SEHNR, FQNEAQ (reference sequence). Here the CDR3 reads CASSSPEGASYEQYF. In DNA, the CDR3 is TGTGCCAGCAGCTCCCCGGAGGGGGCAAGCTACGAGCAGTACTTC.

This clonotype was detected ten times or more. The chain joins TRBV7-9 to TRBJ1-1; possibly TRBD1 for D (5 bases). Trimming shortened V by 3 bases and J by 5 bases, and 13 bases separated the two germline ends. The germline V gene encodes CDR1 SEHNR and CDR2 FQNEAQ (reference sequence). The CDR3 has 14 residues. The CDR3 nucleotides are TGTGCCAGCAGCTTCGAAGGGGACGGGACTGAAGCTTTCTTT. Translating it yields CASSFEGDGTEAFF.

This clonotype was seen a handful of times. A much larger clone lies a single base off, so this may be a read error. This chain connects TRBV20-1 to TRBJ2-5; 7 bases match TRBD2. The CDR3 has 12 residues. CDR1 DFQATT and CDR2 SNEGSKA come from the germline V gene (reference sequence). CDR3 region: CSAPDPRGTQHF. CDR3 sequence (DNA): TGCAGTGCTCCGGACCCGCGGGGGACCCAGCACTTC.

This clonotype was detected ten times or more. The V and J genes are TRBV28 and TRBJ2-5; 10 nucleotides match TRBD1. The ends lost 6 bases at V and 7 bases at J; junction bases unmatched: 5. The germline gives CDR1 MDHEN, CDR2 SYDVKM. The CDR3 sequence is 13 residues long. CDR3 residues: CASSRDRGMTQYF. The CDR3 DNA reads TGTGCCAGCAGCCGGGACAGGGGTATGACCCAGTACTTC.

This clonotype has a handful of counts. The CDR3 does not close with the conserved phenylalanine or tryptophan, likely indicating a read error. The rearrangement links TRBV9 to TRBJ2-7; D remains unclear. CDR3 length: 14 residues. Germline V gene lookup returns CDR1 SGDLS and CDR2 YYNGEE. Trimming pared 5 bases from V and 3 bases from J, leaving 15 bases between. CDR3 protein: CASSSPGNYYEQYL. The CDR3 DNA follows: TGTGCCAGCAGTAGTCCCGGCAACTACTACGAGCAGTACCTC.

This clonotype was seen at least ten times. This chain uses TRBV14 with TRBJ2-7, with 8 bases lining up with TRBD1. The germline CDR1 and CDR2 sequences are SGHDN and FVKESK. CDR3 length: 14 amino acids. The V gene end was trimmed by 5 bases and the J gene end by 4 bases; junction bases not matched to a gene: 7. This CDR3 is CASSYGQGRYEQYF. CDR3 sequence (DNA): TGTGCCAGCAGCTACGGACAGGGCCGTTACGAGCAGTACTTC.